The 25 T cell receptor beta chains reported below all come from one sample, sequenced in a study of cytomegalovirus exposure and HLA in healthy donors (dated by TCRdb to 2017 to 2019). The method behind the library was the immunoSEQ multiplex PCR assay. For the multiplex PCR, a mixture combining 60 forward primers for TCR Vbeta segments and 13 reverse primers for TCR Jbeta segments was used. Held by TCRdb, this immuneACCESS table contains in-frame sequences only and omits some clones. Under half of the omission traces to an unresolved V gene where checked; the cause of the rest is unknown. The sample data list approximately 130,000 clones, and over 75% of these were observed just once. The top ten constitute around 1.2% of the sample. Sequencing input: PBMCs. The receptors derive from a man aged 45-60 years in good health and CMV-seronegative.

The gene calls are TRBV19 and TRBJ2-2; D perhaps matches TRBD1 (7 bases). The CDR3 runs to 15 residues. Germline loops: CDR1 LNHDA, CDR2 SQIVND (reference sequence). Deletions cut 3 bases from V and 6 bases from J, with 14 bases between. Written as DNA, the CDR3 is TGTGCCAGTAGTATTCGCCAGGGGGGAGCCGGGGAGCTGTTTTTT. Protein product: CASSIRQGGAGELFF.

The chain uses TRBV30 and TRBJ2-7, with TRBD2 matching over 12 bases. The trim removed 3 bases at V and 3 bases at J, leaving 0 bases unmatched. Germline V CDR1 and CDR2: GTSNPN, SVGIG (reference sequence). CDR3 length: 13 amino acids. CDR3 sequence: CAWRTSGSYEQYF. In DNA, the CDR3 is TGTGCCTGGAGGACTAGCGGGAGCTACGAGCAGTACTTC.

This chain links TRBV7-8 with TRBJ2-7; TRBD2 matches at 13 bases. With 5 bases clipped from V and 3 bases from J, the junction kept 4 bases outside the gene matches. The CDR3 runs 15 residues. In germline, CDR1 is SGHVS, CDR2 FQNEAQ. The CDR3 nucleotides are TGTGCCAGCAGCCCCCGGACTAGCGGGAGCTACGAGCAGTACTTC. Its translation is CASSPRTSGSYEQYF.

The chain uses TRBV5-6 and TRBJ1-2; D call uncertain. The CDR3 sequence is 15 residues long. Germline lookup yields CDR1 SGHDT and CDR2 YYEEEE. Trimming took 0 bases from V and 6 from J, leaving 15 bases between them. CDR3 sequence (DNA): TGTGCCAGCAGCTTGGACAGCTCTTTCACTGATGGCTACACCTTC. This gives the protein CASSLDSSFTDGYTF.

The J gene is TRBJ1-1, the V gene TRBV6-5; 7 bases fit TRBD1. Germline lookup yields CDR1 MNHEY and CDR2 SVGAGI. This CDR3 has 15 residues. The junction had 7 bases not matched to a gene; V was cut back by 0 bases and J by 6 bases. CDR3 DNA sequence: TGTGCCAGCAGTTACTCGACAGGGCTCCCATCTGAAGCTTTCTTT. Encoded protein: CASSYSTGLPSEAFF.

The J gene is TRBJ2-1, the V gene TRBV4-3; TRBD2 agrees at 9 bases. Germline V gene data show CDR1 as LGHNA and CDR2 as YSLEER. V was clipped by 1 base and J by 8 bases; unmatched bases: 6. The length of the CDR3 is 15 residues. The CDR3 sequence is CASSQAGLAGYEQFF. The DNA of the CDR3 is TGCGCCAGCAGCCAAGCGGGACTAGCAGGTTATGAGCAGTTCTTC.

This chain links TRBV18 with TRBJ1-1, with 8 bases that match TRBD1. The CDR3 covers 15 residues. Per germline, CDR1 KGHSH and CDR2 LQKENI. The V gene end was trimmed by 4 bases and the J gene end by 4 bases; junction bases not matched to a gene: 8. CDR3 DNA sequence: TGTGCCAGCTCACGCGGACAGGGTGGTGGCACTGAAGCTTTCTTT. Translation gives CASSRGQGGGTEAFF.

The CDR3: CASSQNRESSGANVLTF. CDR3 sequence (DNA): TGCGCCAGCAGCCAAAACCGCGAGTCCTCTGGGGCCAACGTCCTGACTTTC. The V and J genes are TRBV4-3 and TRBJ2-6; D call uncertain. The CDR3 sequence is 17 residues long. From germline, CDR1 is LGHNA and CDR2 YSLEER. Trimming pared 2 bases from V and 0 bases from J, leaving 11 bases between.

This clone was seen just once. The V call is TRBV7-3, the J call TRBJ2-3; TRBD2 is a possible D gene (6 bases). Germline V gene sequence: CDR1 SGHTA, CDR2 FQGTGA. Trimming shortened V by 4 bases and J by 4 bases, and 12 bases separated the two germline ends. The CDR3 is 14 residues long. The CDR3 DNA is TGTGCCAGCAGCTCCGAAGCTAGCGCAGATACGCAGTATTTT. This gives the protein CASSSEASADTQYF.

V and J are TRBV5-4 and TRBJ2-7, with a possible D match to TRBD2 (5 bases). V was trimmed by 0 bases and J by 1 base, leaving 14 bases between them. The length of the CDR3 is 16 residues. Germline loops: CDR1 SGHNT, CDR2 YYREEE (reference sequence). The CDR3 here is CASSLGSSGASYEQYF. The DNA of the CDR3 is TGTGCCAGCAGCTTGGGGTCGAGCGGAGCTTCCTACGAGCAGTACTTC.

This sequence joins TRBV7-9 and TRBJ2-2; no clear D gene. Germline V lookup: CDR1 SEHNR, CDR2 FQNEAQ (reference sequence). The ends were cut back, 3 bases at V and 6 bases at J, with 8 bases in the middle. The CDR3 covers 13 residues. CDR3: CASSFGEAGELFF. The CDR3, as DNA: TGTGCCAGCAGCTTTGGTGAGGCCGGGGAGCTGTTTTTT.

V and J are TRBV7-2 and TRBJ1-2; 7 bases align to TRBD1. Germline-derived CDR1 and CDR2 are SGHTA and FQGNSA. The CDR3 is 15 residues long. J was trimmed by 5 bases and V by 2 bases; bases with no gene match: 8. In DNA, the CDR3 is TGTGCCAGCAGCTTACACAGGGGCGCTTTATATGGCTACACCTTC. As protein: CASSLHRGALYGYTF.

The chain combines TRBV2 with TRBJ2-3; D perhaps matches TRBD2 (6 bases). This CDR3 has 14 amino acids. The germline V gene has CDR1 SNHLY and CDR2 FYNNEI. The V end lost 8 bases, the J end lost 6 bases, and 18 bases lay between the germline ends. The CDR3 nucleotides are TGTGCCAGCGGGGTGGACTATTCCCCGGATACGCAGTATTTT. Residues: CASGVDYSPDTQYF.

This chain links TRBV5-1 with TRBJ2-2; possibly TRBD1 for D (5 bases). Germline V lookup: CDR1 SGHRS, CDR2 YFSETQ. CDR3 length: 14 amino acids. The V and J ends lost 5 bases and 5 bases respectively, with 13 bases between them. CDR3 amino acids: CASRVGDSTGELFF. In DNA, the CDR3 is TGCGCCAGCAGGGTAGGGGATTCGACCGGGGAGCTGTTTTTT.

The gene calls are TRBV5-4 and TRBJ1-6, with a tentative D call TRBD1 (5 bases). Germline V gene sequence: CDR1 SGHNT, CDR2 YYREEE (reference sequence). V dropped 0 bases and J dropped 14 bases, with 18 bases sitting between them. The CDR3 loop spans 15 amino acids. The CDR3: CASSLEQGPGGTLHF. CDR3 sequence (DNA): TGTGCCAGCAGCTTGGAGCAGGGCCCGGGTGGGACCCTCCACTTT. The whole variable domain, filled in from reference TRBV5-4 and TRBJ1-6, reads ETGVTQSPTHLIKTRGQQVTLRCSSQSGHNTVSWYQQALGQGPQFIFQYYREEENGRGNFPPRFSGLQFPNYSSELNVNALELDDSALYLCASSLEQGPGGTLHFGNGTRLTVT.

This clone appeared a few times. This chain connects TRBV5-1 to TRBJ2-2; 11 nucleotides line up with TRBD2. Germline CDR1 reads SGHRS; CDR2 reads YFSETQ. V trimming: 2 bases; J trimming: 7 bases; junction bases outside the gene matches: 1. There are 14 residues in the CDR3. The CDR3: CASSFTSGSGELFF. CDR3 nucleotide sequence: TGCGCCAGCAGCTTTACTAGCGGGAGCGGGGAGCTGTTTTTT. The full variable domain, its missing parts supplied by reference TRBV5-1 and TRBJ2-2, is KAGVTQTPRYLIKTRGQQVTLSCSPISGHRSVSWYQQTPGQGLQFLFEYFSETQRNKGNFPGRFSGRQFSNSRSEMNVSTLELGDSALYLCASSFTSGSGELFFGEGSRLTVL.

J is TRBJ2-7 and V is TRBV5-1, with TRBD1 matching over 11 bases. Germline V CDR1 and CDR2: SGHRS, YFSETQ. This CDR3 is built from 15 residues. The junction had 11 bases not matched to a gene; V was cut back by 6 bases and J by 6 bases. CDR3 sequence: CASNLGGTGGSEQYF. CDR3 DNA: TGCGCCAGCAATCTAGGCGGGACAGGGGGTTCCGAGCAGTACTTC.

This rearrangement joins TRBV9 to TRBJ1-4; a possible D gene is TRBD1 (6 bases). CDR3 size: 18 residues. CDR1 SGDLS and CDR2 YYNGEE come from the germline V gene. V was pared by 3 bases and J by 8 bases, with 26 bases between. The CDR3 region is CASSDPGWGGQGGEKLFF. In DNA, the CDR3 is TGTGCCAGCAGCGACCCTGGTTGGGGGGGGCAGGGAGGGGAAAAACTGTTTTTT.

This clone was detected a few times. The V gene is TRBV30, the J gene TRBJ2-1; TRBD2 might be the D (5 bases). Germline V gene lookup returns CDR1 GTSNPN and CDR2 SVGIG (reference sequence). CDR3 length: 16 amino acids. The V end lost 2 bases, the J end lost 6 bases, and 20 bases lay between the germline ends. This CDR3 reads CAWSKWAADRRNEQFF. The CDR3 DNA reads TGTGCCTGGAGTAAATGGGCAGCGGACCGACGCAATGAGCAGTTCTTC.

The V call is TRBV7-9, the J call TRBJ1-2; TRBD1 is a possible D gene (5 bases). This CDR3 contains 13 residues. CDR1 SEHNR and CDR2 FQNEAQ come from the germline V gene (reference sequence). Trimming pared 7 bases from V and 1 base from J, leaving 10 bases between. The CDR3 coding sequence is TGTGCCAGCACCCTGGGGCGTAACTATGGCTACACCTTC. Protein: CASTLGRNYGYTF.

The CDR3 sequence: CASSFNQRDGQFF. The CDR3 DNA reads TGTGCCAGCAGCTTCAACCAGCGGGACGGGCAGTTCTTC. The chain couples TRBV7-9 to TRBJ2-1; TRBD2 aligns across 7 bases. V shed 3 bases, J shed 12 bases, and the junction held 8 bases outside the gene matches. The CDR3 spans 13 residues. Germline lookup yields CDR1 SEHNR and CDR2 FQNEAQ (reference sequence). Full variable domain (remainder filled in from reference TRBV7-9 and TRBJ2-1): DTGVSQNPRHKITKRGQNVTFRCDPISEHNRLYWYRQTLGQGPEFLTYFQNEAQLEKSRLLSDRFSAERPKGSFSTLEIQRTEQGDSAMYLCASSFNQRDGQFFGPGTRLTVL.

The chain carries TRBV30 and TRBJ2-3; the D gene is possibly TRBD2 (6 bases). The germline CDR1 and CDR2 sequences are GTSNPN and SVGIG (reference sequence). Trimming took 4 bases from V and 2 from J, leaving 16 bases between them. This CDR3 has 15 residues. The CDR3, as DNA: TGTGCCTGGACCGGAGCGGGTTGGGTCACAGATACGCAGTATTTT. This codes for CAWTGAGWVTDTQYF.

This chain connects TRBV18 to TRBJ2-7, with 9 bases lining up with TRBD2. The CDR3 is 17 residues long. Germline assignment: CDR1 KGHSH and CDR2 LQKENI. V was pared by 2 bases and J by 0 bases, with 8 bases of the junction left unmatched. CDR3 protein: CASSPEASGALSYEQYF. In DNA, the CDR3 is TGTGCCAGCTCACCAGAGGCTAGCGGGGCGCTCTCCTACGAGCAGTACTTC.

The chain is built from TRBV19 and TRBJ2-1; TRBD2 matches at 8 bases. V lost 5 bases, J lost 3 bases, and 6 bases stayed unmatched. Germline V gene data show CDR1 as LNHDA and CDR2 as SQIVND (reference sequence). There are 15 residues in the CDR3. The CDR3 region is CASSYGAGVYNEQFF. CDR3 bases: TGTGCCAGTAGTTACGGAGCGGGAGTCTACAATGAGCAGTTCTTC.

The gene calls are TRBV14 and TRBJ2-5; 9 positions match TRBD1. CDR1 SGHDN and CDR2 FVKESK come from the germline V gene. Trimming at V came to 3 bases and at J to 1 base, leaving 3 bases not matched to a gene. The CDR3 covers 15 residues. The CDR3 reads CASSQRDRAQETQYF. The CDR3 coding sequence is TGTGCCAGCAGCCAGAGGGACAGGGCCCAAGAGACCCAGTACTTC.